A selection of T cell receptor beta chains follows, all from one sample in a study of cytomegalovirus exposure and HLA in healthy donors. TCRdb's table, derived via immunoSEQ multiplex PCR, lists solely in-frame clones and lacks some. The sample carries 150,000 to 200,000 clones, 81% recorded once. Material for sequencing was PBMCs. All receptors come from a woman between 18 and 29 years old in good health and CMV-seropositive. CDR3s include the opening cysteine and the closing phenylalanine or tryptophan. A D gene is named only where the DNA matches it firmly. Only some rows state a clone size, as once, few, many or a class for expanded clones.

DNA	CDR3	J	D	V	size
TGTGCCAGCTCTCAGGGCGTATCCTACGAGCAGTACTTC	CASSQGVSYEQYF	TRBJ2-7	NA	TRBV28	NA
TGTGCCAGTACCGACTACAGGGGGCAAAAAGCTGAAGCTTTCTTT	CASTDYRGQKAEAFF	TRBJ1-1	TRBD1	TRBV19	NA
TGCGCCAGCAGCTTGGGGCTGTCAGGAGGCAGGGGGGCAGGTTACGAGCAGTACTTC	CASSLGLSGGRGAGYEQYF	TRBJ2-7	NA	TRBV5-1	NA
TGCGCCAGCAGCCCAAACCAGGGACTCAACCCTGTGGTAGATACGCAGTATTTT	CASSPNQGLNPVVDTQYF	TRBJ2-3	NA	TRBV5-1	once
TGTGCTAGTGGTCCGGGGGGCGGGGCGGGGCAGTTCTTC	CASGPGGGAGQFF	TRBJ2-1	NA	TRBV12-5	NA
TGCGCCAGCAGCCGAAGCTTCGGGAGCGGAAGCTCCTACAATGAGCAGTTCTTC	CASSRSFGSGSSYNEQFF	TRBJ2-1	NA	TRBV4-3	few
TGTGCCAGCAGCTCAACTAGCGGGGGTTATCAAGAGACCCAGTACTTC	CASSSTSGGYQETQYF	TRBJ2-5	TRBD2	TRBV7-2	NA
TGTGCCAGCAGCTTGAAAGGACAGCGCTCTGGAAACACCATATATTTT	CASSLKGQRSGNTIYF	TRBJ1-3	NA	TRBV5-6	NA
TGTGCCAGCATCAAAAGACAGGGGTTCTGTCAGCCCCAGCATTTT	CASIKRQGFCQPQHF	TRBJ1-5	TRBD1	TRBV6-4	NA
TGTGCCATCAGTGAACAGGGTGGGAGCACCATATATTTT	CAISEQGGSTIYF	TRBJ1-3	NA	TRBV10-3	NA
TGTGCCAGAAAGGGGACAGGAGACCACAATGAGCAGTTCTTC	CARKGTGDHNEQFF	TRBJ2-1	TRBD1	TRBV14	NA
TGTGCCAGCAGACCCGACAGGCGGTGGGAGACAGATACGCAGTATTTT	CASRPDRRWETDTQYF	TRBJ2-3	NA	TRBV6-6	NA
TGTGCCATCACTCGGGAGGGAAACACTGAAGCTTTCTTT	CAITREGNTEAFF	TRBJ1-1	NA	TRBV10-3	NA
TGTGCCAGCAGTTTGGCGGGGCAGACCTACGAGCAGCACTTC	CASSLAGQTYEQHF	TRBJ2-7	NA	TRBV6-5	once
TGTGCCAGTAGTAGCGGGGGCGTTGTAAATGAGCAGTTCTTC	CASSSGGVVNEQFF	TRBJ2-1	NA	TRBV19	NA
TGTGCCAGCAGTGATATTGGCGGCTCCTACGAGCAGTACTTC	CASSDIGGSYEQYF	TRBJ2-7	NA	TRBV25-1	NA
TGCGCCAGCAGCGACCCTAGCGGGGTCACCGGGGAGCTGTTTTTT	CASSDPSGVTGELFF	TRBJ2-2	TRBD2	TRBV10-1	NA
TGTGCCAGCAGCTTAGGATCAGCGGGGGGGATGGTAACCCAGTACTTC	CASSLGSAGGMVTQYF	TRBJ2-5	TRBD2	TRBV7-2	NA
TGTGCCAGCAGTGACCCTTATCGACTTACGGAGGATGAAAAACTGTTTTTT	CASSDPYRLTEDEKLFF	TRBJ1-4	NA	TRBV6-4	NA
TGTGCCAGCAGCTTAGGGCTAGTCGGCTACGAGCAGTACTTC	CASSLGLVGYEQYF	TRBJ2-7	NA	TRBV13	few
TGTGCTACCGGGGGGAGCGGTGGGGCCAACGTCCTGACTTTC	CATGGSGGANVLTF	TRBJ2-6	TRBD2	TRBV2	NA
TGTGCCAGTAGTATAGGGGGGACAGGGGTCCTTCAGCCCCAGCATTTT	CASSIGGTGVLQPQHF	TRBJ1-5	TRBD1	TRBV19	once
TGTGCCAGCAGTTTCCTCGGGGGGAGTTTCACTGAAGCTTTCTTT	CASSFLGGSFTEAFF	TRBJ1-1	NA	TRBV5-4	few
TGTGCCAGCAGTGACTCTGAGGCCAACGACCACAATGAGCAGTTCTTC	CASSDSEANDHNEQFF	TRBJ2-1	NA	TRBV6-4	once
TGTGCCAGCAGCTCGGGGACAGGGAGCCTCTATGGCTACACCTTC	CASSSGTGSLYGYTF	TRBJ1-2	TRBD1	TRBV11-1	NA
TGCGCCAGCACCCTGGACAGGGTTGACAATGAGCAGTTCTTC	CASTLDRVDNEQFF	TRBJ2-1	TRBD1	TRBV5-1	NA
TGTGCCAGCAGCTTAATTGGACTAGCGGGGGAAAATGAGCAGTTCTTC	CASSLIGLAGENEQFF	TRBJ2-1	TRBD2	TRBV7-9	NA
TGTGCCAGCAGTGAATCGGATGAGGGGACCCAGTACTTC	CASSESDEGTQYF	TRBJ2-5	NA	TRBV6-1	NA
TGTGCCAGCAGCTTTAGGACAGACCCACTAGGGGAAGCTTTCTTT	CASSFRTDPLGEAFF	TRBJ1-1	NA	TRBV5-6	NA
TGCGCCAGCAGCCGTCGGACAGGGGATTCATCGGGGCAAAATCCGACCCAGTACTTC	CASSRRTGDSSGQNPTQYF	TRBJ2-5	TRBD1	TRBV5-1	NA
TGTGCCAGTAGTTACCGGGGGGCGAGCACAGATACGCAGTATTTT	CASSYRGASTDTQYF	TRBJ2-3	NA	TRBV19	NA
TGTGCCAGCAGCCCGACAGGATTGGGTCAGCCCCAGCATTTT	CASSPTGLGQPQHF	TRBJ1-5	NA	TRBV7-8	NA
TGCGCCAGCAGCTTGGAAACTAGCGGGGGTTACGAGCAGTACTTC	CASSLETSGGYEQYF	TRBJ2-7	TRBD2	TRBV5-1	NA
TGTGCCAGCAGCTTGCGTGGGGCGCGCACTGAAGCTTTCTTT	CASSLRGARTEAFF	TRBJ1-1	NA	TRBV5-4	NA
TGTGCCAGCAGCCTTCTAGGGGGCTTCAGGGACACTGAAGCTTTCTTT	CASSLLGGFRDTEAFF	TRBJ1-1	TRBD1	TRBV14	once
TGTGCCATCGGAAAGGCAGGGGAGAGAACTGAAGCTTTCTTT	CAIGKAGERTEAFF	TRBJ1-1	NA	TRBV10-3	NA
TGTGCCAGCAGCCCACTCCTCGGTCCCTACAATGAGCAGTTCTTC	CASSPLLGPYNEQFF	TRBJ2-1	NA	TRBV9	NA
TGTGCCAGCAGCGCAATTTCTCCGGGCACTGAAGCTTTCTTT	CASSAISPGTEAFF	TRBJ1-1	NA	TRBV7-9	NA
TGTGCCAGCAGCCACATTCGACAGGCCAGGGACACTGAAGCTTTCTTT	CASSHIRQARDTEAFF	TRBJ1-1	NA	TRBV7-6	NA
TGTGCCAGCCGAGGTTCCCCTAATGAAAAACTGTTTTTT	CASRGSPNEKLFF	TRBJ1-4	NA	TRBV6-5	few
TGTGCCACCAGCAGAGACCCCGCCTACGAGCAGTACTTC	CATSRDPAYEQYF	TRBJ2-7	NA	TRBV15	NA
TGTGCCAGCAGCCTGGGACAGCCTAATTCACCCCTCCACTTT	CASSLGQPNSPLHF	TRBJ1-6	TRBD1	TRBV7-9	NA
TGTGCCAGCAGAGAACAGGGGAGTAGAGGCTATCAGCCCCAGCATTTT	CASREQGSRGYQPQHF	TRBJ1-5	TRBD1	TRBV28	NA
TGTGCCAGCTCACCAGAGGCTGCTCAGCCCCAGCATTTT	CASSPEAAQPQHF	TRBJ1-5	NA	TRBV18	NA
TGTGCCAGCAGCTTTGGCGACGGGGGGGATCAGCCCCAGCATTTT	CASSFGDGGDQPQHF	TRBJ1-5	NA	TRBV7-9	NA
TGTGCCAGCAGCTTACCTTTGATGGGGGGGAGCACAGATACGCAGTATTTT	CASSLPLMGGSTDTQYF	TRBJ2-3	TRBD2	TRBV7-9	once
TGTGCCAGCAACCCCGGTGGAGAATCTGAATGGGCTTTCTTT	CASNPGGESEWAFF	TRBJ1-1	NA	TRBV6-4	NA
TGCGCCAGCAGCCAAGTGGCCAGGGGACCCGAGAATGAAAATTCACCCCTCCACTTT	CASSQVARGPENENSPLHF	TRBJ1-6	NA	TRBV4-3	NA
TGTGCCAGCCGTAGTAGCAGCTCAGATACGCAGTATTTT	CASRSSSSDTQYF	TRBJ2-3	NA	TRBV4-2	NA
TGTGCCAGCAGCTTGGCCTTTGGACCGGGGTACGAGCAGTACTTC	CASSLAFGPGYEQYF	TRBJ2-7	NA	TRBV5-4	NA
TGTGCCAGCAGTTTAACCCTAAGGGACAGCCAGACCCAGTACTTC	CASSLTLRDSQTQYF	TRBJ2-5	TRBD1	TRBV27	NA
TGTGCCAGTAGTACCCCAGGGGGCATGGATGGCTACACCTTC	CASSTPGGMDGYTF	TRBJ1-2	TRBD1	TRBV19	few
TGCGCCAGCAGTTCCCGCAGGGGTGTAAGAAATGAGCAGTTCTTC	CASSSRRGVRNEQFF	TRBJ2-1	NA	TRBV10-1	NA
TGTGCCAGCAGTTTCGGGGGGGGGAGCTCCTATAATTCACCCCTCCACTTT	CASSFGGGSSYNSPLHF	TRBJ1-6	NA	TRBV28	NA
TGTGCCAGCAGTGACTGGTCAGGGACAGAGCCCCAGCATTTT	CASSDWSGTEPQHF	TRBJ1-5	TRBD1	TRBV25-1	NA